The clone carrying this T cell receptor beta chain showed up just once. In each case, RNA was isolated and then reverse transcribed into cDNA as the sequencing template. The method was immunoSEQ multiplex PCR; TCRdb's version includes in-frame clones alone and lacks a portion of them. In the table there are some 100,000 clones, 30% to 40% of which are singletons. The record originates from a study of CD8+ T cells in alopecia areata. Germline V lookup: CDR1 SQVTM, CDR2 ANQGSEA. The CDR3 length is 13 residues. The origin of this receptor is a human donor with alopecia areata. The rearrangement uses TRBV29-1 and TRBJ2-2, with D unclear. Sequencing input: CD4+ T cells sorted from blood. The CDR3 is CALARQNTGELFF. CDR3 nucleotide sequence: TGCGCTCTGGCTCGACAGAACACCGGGGAGCTGTTTTTT.